Listed below are T cell receptor beta chains from one sample, sequenced in a study of T cells in Graves' hyperthyroidism and ophthalmopathy. Each CDR3 protein gets one entry after TCRdb re-called the multiplex PCR reads with MiXCR. The repertoire has over 450,000 distinct CDR3 sequences, roughly 17% of them found once; the top ten carry 15% to 20%. The sample consisted of blood. These receptors originate from a woman aged 18-29 years with Graves' ophthalmopathy. Both conserved end residues are part of each CDR3. Each record gives: V gene, CDR3 protein.

>TRBV19
CATLGLTNTGELFF
>TRBV6-2/TRBV6-3
CASSYPLTPDRSNTEAFF
>TRBV19
CASSITYLAGVTDTQYF
>TRBV3-1
CASSQRDRVLFF
>TRBV13
CASRAFGSYNEQFF
>TRBV20-1
CSGLRGGVTQPQHF
>TRBV27
CASSLSVGTSEQYF
>TRBV7-2
CASSATYEQYF
>TRBV29-1
CSAPSDLYNEQFF
>TRBV4-3
CASSTRQGRDTGELFF
>TRBV5-1
CASSYTPSLAGVADTQYF
>TRBV3-1
CASSQGGQTGYPPLHF
>TRBV7-9
CASSLRTGSFYGYTF
>TRBV6-1
CASSERQWSAMNTEAFF
>TRBV18
CTSSPPSSGANVLTF
>TRBV20-1
CSARWRGAYYNEQFF
>TRBV19
CASSIGTRKYGELFF
>TRBV19
CASTPDRTYGYTF
>TRBV28
CASSLLQGSTEAFF
>TRBV28
CASSLLFGTGGSTDTQYF
>TRBV6-2/TRBV6-3
CASSYGRNNQPQHF
>TRBV28
CASSDSTGGGTEAFF
>TRBV6-1
CASLPGGGQETQYF
>TRBV27
CASSLGGGHWANYGYTF
>TRBV20-1
CSAGGTSGRATWNEQFF
>TRBV7-2
CASSSTGTSVLGEQFF